This T cell receptor (beta chain) originates from a study of vaccination and CD4 T cells after COVID-19 (dated by TCRdb to the early 2020s). For the wider study: Convalescent patients had a positive SARS-CoV-2 result on nasal swab PCR, and of these patients, 8 or 9 had mild disease and one had severe disease. The convalescent cohort comprised six males and four females, including two Hispanic individuals, seven Caucasians, two Asians and one multiracial person. Participants got two doses of the Pfizer-BioNTech BNT162b2 vaccine (n=8) or two doses of the Moderna mRNA-1273 vaccine (n=2). Post-COVID blood samples from convalescent patients were collected a median of around 110 days after diagnosis, with a range of 35 to 161 days. Post-vaccine blood samples were obtained a median of about 72 days after the second vaccine dose, with a range of roughly 12 to 250 days. Culture stimuli were overlapping spike peptide pools from SARS-CoV-2 and from the common cold coronaviruses HCoV-NL63, HCoV-OC43 and HCoV-229E. In control cultures, a CEFX viral epitope pool was used as positive control, an HIV-1 Nef peptide pool was used as negative control, or no peptide was added. In around nine COVID-19 convalescent patients and several infection-naive healthy vaccine recipients, the spike-specific CD4+ TCR repertoire before mRNA vaccination was compared with the repertoire after mRNA vaccination. Paper-wide results and their limitations: The median count of SARS-CoV-2-reactive clonotypes went up from about 23 after infection to more than 30 after vaccination, although the change was not significant. Of the vaccine-specific clones in convalescent patients, 304 of 307, or nearly all, reacted only to SARS-CoV-2 spike and did not cross-react with common cold coronaviruses. The study included relatively few convalescent patients and did not analyze early timepoints after natural infection. In convalescent patients, a median approximately 86% of post-vaccine SARS-CoV-2-reactive clones were detected only after vaccination, suggesting vaccine-specific priming.

Worth noting for this clonotype: It lacks a known antigen. There are no base qualities to consult, and no much larger clone falls within one base.

This specimen's treatment or condition label, interpreted: roughly 10-day PBMC culture with coronavirus spike peptide pools or control peptides (ViraFEST assay). The ViraFEST assay, used in the study, expanded antigen-specific T cells with peptide pools and then identified the expanded clonotypes through TCR sequencing. The convalescent patients' positive SARS-CoV-2 PCR tests fell between March and December 2020, which was before the Alpha, Beta and Delta variants emerged in the United States. PBMCs were cultured at fewer than 2.5 million per well in IMDM supplemented with 5% human AB serum and about 10 IU/ml IL-2, with approximately 9.5 ug/ml peptide pools added. On days 3 and 7, half of the culture medium was replaced with fresh IL-2-containing medium. CD4+ T cells were isolated after approximately ten days of culture through negative selection using the EasySep CD4+ T cell isolation kit. PBMCs were separated from whole blood using Ficoll-Paque Plus gradient centrifugation and then either used fresh or cryopreserved at -140C. Triplicate wells were generally used for each culture condition.

According to the germline V gene, CDR1 reads MDHEN and CDR2 reads SYDVKM. Counted from cysteine to phenylalanine, this CDR3 has 14 amino acids. Left in the record is the CDR3 DNA by itself, 42 bases read in frame from the first base. The library relied on PCR. DNA from cultured CD4+ T cells underwent TCR sequencing with the Oncomine TCR Beta short-read assay at the Johns Hopkins FTIC core. The QIAamp micro DNA kit was used to extract genomic DNA from the cultured CD4+ T cells. Oncomine TCR Beta libraries made from cultured CD4+ T cells were pooled using unique dual indexes and sequenced on an Illumina iSeq 100. From the authors' description of their analysis: Non-productive sequences were removed, and CDR3s that did not start with C, did not end with F or W, or were shorter than 7 amino acids were discarded. Antigen-specific clonotypes were identified with the MANAFEST web application by comparing peptide-stimulated wells with reference and other culture wells. Positive clones required FDR below 0.05, an odds ratio above 5, and productive frequency above 0.1% in at least two of three replicate wells. Cross-reactive clonotypes were defined as significantly expanded in both SARS-CoV-2 spike wells and at least one common cold coronavirus spike condition. CDR3 homology was assessed with Levenshtein distances (stringdist) and unrooted phylogenetic trees (ape) in R version 3.6.1. The public reads were reprocessed in TCRdb via fastp at Q25 and MiXCR, keeping in-frame beta chains. Here each entry gathers all rows of one CDR3 protein and keeps the most common genes and DNA. The V and J calls and clone size come from TCRdb's table, not from the authors' own analysis. The sample yields 11,000 to 15,000 distinct CDR3 sequences; around a third were counted once. The top ten clones comprise about a tenth of the sample.

Sequenced here: CD4+ T cells from blood, cultured in vitro, sampled after SARS-CoV-2 vaccination. This receptor was obtained from a human donor who had recovered from COVID-19. The chain employs TRBV28 and TRBJ2-1, with TRBD1 identical over 7 junction bases. The J call may be mistaken, given a closer DNA end match to TRBJ2-7. Read as DNA, the sequence is TGTGCCAGCAGAAACAGGGGAACTCCCTACGAGCAGTACTTC. This yields the protein CASRNRGTPYEQYF.